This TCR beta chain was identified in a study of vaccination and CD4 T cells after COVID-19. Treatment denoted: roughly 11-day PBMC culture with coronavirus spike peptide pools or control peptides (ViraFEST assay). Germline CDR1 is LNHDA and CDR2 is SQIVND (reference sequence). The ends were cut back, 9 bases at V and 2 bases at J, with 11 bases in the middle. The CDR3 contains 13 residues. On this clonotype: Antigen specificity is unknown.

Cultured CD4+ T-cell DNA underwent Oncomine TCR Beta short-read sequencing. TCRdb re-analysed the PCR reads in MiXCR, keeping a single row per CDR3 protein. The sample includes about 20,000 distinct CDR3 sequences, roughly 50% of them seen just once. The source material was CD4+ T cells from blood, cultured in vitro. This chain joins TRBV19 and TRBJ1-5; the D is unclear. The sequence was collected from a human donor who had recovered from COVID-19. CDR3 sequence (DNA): TGTGCCAGCAAGCGGCAGGGCAATCAGCCCCAGCATTTT. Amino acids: CASKRQGNQPQHF.